A single T cell receptor beta chain is shown here with its context. This record belongs to a study of blood T cell repertoires in COVID-19. Germline values: CDR1 GTSNPN, CDR2 SVGIG (reference sequence). V gave up 2 bases and J gave up 7 bases, with 15 bases separating them. The CDR3 runs to 14 residues. Assay: immunoSEQ multiplex PCR; the TCRdb copy retains only in-frame clones and omits some. This table has just over 250,000 clones, about 89% appearing once. The sequenced sample consisted of peripheral blood. The genes are TRBV30 and TRBJ1-5; tentative D call: TRBD1 (6 bases). The receptor was isolated from a woman in her forties or fifties with acute or convalescent COVID-19. The CDR3 DNA follows: TGTGCCTGGAGTCGCGCGGGGGGCGCCCAGCCCCAGCATTTT. Residues: CAWSRAGGAQPQHF.